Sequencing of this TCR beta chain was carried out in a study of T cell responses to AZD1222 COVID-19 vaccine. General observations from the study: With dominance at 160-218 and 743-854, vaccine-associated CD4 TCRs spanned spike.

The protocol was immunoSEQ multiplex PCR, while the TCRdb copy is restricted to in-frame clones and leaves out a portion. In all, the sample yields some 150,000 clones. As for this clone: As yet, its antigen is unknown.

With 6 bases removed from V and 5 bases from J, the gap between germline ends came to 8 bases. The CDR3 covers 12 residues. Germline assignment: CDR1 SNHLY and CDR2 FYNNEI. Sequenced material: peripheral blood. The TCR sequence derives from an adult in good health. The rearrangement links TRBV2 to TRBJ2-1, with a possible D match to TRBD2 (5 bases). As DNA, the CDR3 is TGTGCCAGCAGCTTTAGCGACAATGAGCAGTTCTTC. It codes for CASSFSDNEQFF.